This TCR beta chain derives from a study of T cells in Graves' hyperthyroidism and ophthalmopathy. Broader study findings: Separating ophthalmopathy from stable hyperthyroidism was achieved by a 13 V-J model.

The study excluded patients with uncontrolled infection, other autoimmune disease, pregnancy or lactation. This clonotype appeared a single time. The antigen remains undetermined. The CDR3 is made up of 15 amino acids. V lost 7 bases, J lost 6 bases, and 14 bases stayed unmatched. The V gene's germline CDR1 is SEHNR and CDR2 FQNEAQ (reference sequence). Researchers took RNA transcripts and amplified the TCR beta CDR3 regions from them. The HTBI set primed first-round TCR CDR3 RT-PCR. Via MiXCR, TCRdb re-called the multiplex PCR reads, giving one row per CDR3 protein. The sample holds a few hundred thousand distinct CDR3 sequences, roughly 50% seen once.

The sample consisted of peripheral blood or thyroid tissue (not recorded which). The chain is built from TRBV7-9 and TRBJ1-1, with 7 bases fitting TRBD1. The TCR originated in a woman aged 18-30 years with Graves' hyperthyroidism. The CDR3 loop reads CASNFRQGVYPEAFF. In DNA, the CDR3 is TGTGCCAGCAACTTCCGACAGGGAGTCTATCCTGAAGCTTTCTTT.